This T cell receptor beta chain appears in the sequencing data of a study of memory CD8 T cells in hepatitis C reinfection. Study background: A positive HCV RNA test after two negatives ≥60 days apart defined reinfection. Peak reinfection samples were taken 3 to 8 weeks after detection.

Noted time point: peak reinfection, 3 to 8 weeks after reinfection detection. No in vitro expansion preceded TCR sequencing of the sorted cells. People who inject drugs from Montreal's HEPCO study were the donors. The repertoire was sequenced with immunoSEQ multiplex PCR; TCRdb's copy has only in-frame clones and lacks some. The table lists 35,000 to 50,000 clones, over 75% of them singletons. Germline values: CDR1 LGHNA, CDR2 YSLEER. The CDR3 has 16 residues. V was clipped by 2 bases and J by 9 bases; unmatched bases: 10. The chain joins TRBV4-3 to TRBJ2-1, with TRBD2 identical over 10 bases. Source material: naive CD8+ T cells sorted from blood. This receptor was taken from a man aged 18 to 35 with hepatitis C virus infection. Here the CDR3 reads CASSQSPELAGSEQFF. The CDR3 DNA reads TGCGCCAGCAGCCAATCTCCGGAACTAGCGGGGTCTGAGCAGTTCTTC.